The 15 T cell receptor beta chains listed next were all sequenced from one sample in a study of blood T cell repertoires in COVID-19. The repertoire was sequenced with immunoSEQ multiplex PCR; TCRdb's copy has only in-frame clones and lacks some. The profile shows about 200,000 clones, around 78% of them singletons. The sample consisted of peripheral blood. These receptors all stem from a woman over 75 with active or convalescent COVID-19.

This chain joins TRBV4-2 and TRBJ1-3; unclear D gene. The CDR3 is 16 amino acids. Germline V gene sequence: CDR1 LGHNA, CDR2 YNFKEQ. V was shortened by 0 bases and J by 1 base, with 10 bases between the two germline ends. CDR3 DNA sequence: TGTGCCAGCAGCCAAGATTGGGAGGTATCTGGAAACACCATATATTTT. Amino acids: CASSQDWEVSGNTIYF.

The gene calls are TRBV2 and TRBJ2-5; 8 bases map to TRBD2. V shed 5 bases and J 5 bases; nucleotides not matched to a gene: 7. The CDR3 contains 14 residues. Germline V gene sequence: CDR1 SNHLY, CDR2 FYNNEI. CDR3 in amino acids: CASSSAGGVETQYF. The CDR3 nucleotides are TGTGCCAGCAGTTCCGCGGGGGGCGTGGAGACCCAGTACTTC.

Written as DNA, the CDR3 is TGTGCCAGCAGCCAAGATCGGCGGGGGGGCCACTACAATGAGCAGTTCTTC. This codes for CASSQDRRGGHYNEQFF. V is TRBV4-2 and J is TRBJ2-1; the match to TRBD2 covers 9 bases. CDR1 is LGHNA and CDR2 is YNFKEQ in the germline V gene. This CDR3 comprises 17 residues. Trimming removed 0 bases from V and 3 bases from J; junction bases left unmatched: 6.

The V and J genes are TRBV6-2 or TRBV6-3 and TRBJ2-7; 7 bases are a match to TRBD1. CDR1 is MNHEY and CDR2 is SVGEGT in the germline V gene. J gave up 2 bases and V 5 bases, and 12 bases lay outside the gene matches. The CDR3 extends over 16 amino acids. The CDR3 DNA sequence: TGTGCCAGCAGTGTATTGTGGACCGGGACAGCCTACGAGCAGTACTTC. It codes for CASSVLWTGTAYEQYF.

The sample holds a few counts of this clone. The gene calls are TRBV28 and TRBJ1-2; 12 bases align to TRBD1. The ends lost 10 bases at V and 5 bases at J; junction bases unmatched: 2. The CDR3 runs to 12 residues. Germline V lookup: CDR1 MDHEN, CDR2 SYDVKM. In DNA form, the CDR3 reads TGTGCCACGGGACAGGGGGCTTATGGCTACACCTTC. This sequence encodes CATGQGAYGYTF.

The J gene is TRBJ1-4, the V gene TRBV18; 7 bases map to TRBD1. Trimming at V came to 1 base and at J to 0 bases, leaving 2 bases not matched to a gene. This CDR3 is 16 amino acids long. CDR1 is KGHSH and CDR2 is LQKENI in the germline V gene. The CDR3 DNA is TGTGCCAGCTCACCACGAGGACAGGCAACTAATGAAAAACTGTTTTTT. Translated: CASSPRGQATNEKLFF.

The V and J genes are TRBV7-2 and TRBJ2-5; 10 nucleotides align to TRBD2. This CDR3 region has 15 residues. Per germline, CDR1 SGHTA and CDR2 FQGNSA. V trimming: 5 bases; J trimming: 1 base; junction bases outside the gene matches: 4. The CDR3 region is CASSASGGAQETQYF. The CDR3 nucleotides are TGTGCCAGCAGCGCCAGCGGGGGGGCCCAAGAGACCCAGTACTTC. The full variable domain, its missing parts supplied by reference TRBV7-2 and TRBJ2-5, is GAGVSQSPSNKVTEKGKDVELRCDPISGHTALYWYRQSLGQGLEFLIYFQGNSAPDKSGLPSDRFSAERTGGSVSTLTIQRTQQEDSAVYLCASSASGGAQETQYFGPGTRLLVL.

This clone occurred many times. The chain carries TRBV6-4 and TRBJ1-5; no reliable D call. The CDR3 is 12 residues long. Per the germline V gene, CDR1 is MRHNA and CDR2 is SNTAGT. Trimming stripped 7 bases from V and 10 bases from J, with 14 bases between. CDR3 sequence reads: CASTSQRDPQHF. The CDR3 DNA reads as TGTGCCAGCACCTCCCAGAGGGATCCCCAGCATTTT.

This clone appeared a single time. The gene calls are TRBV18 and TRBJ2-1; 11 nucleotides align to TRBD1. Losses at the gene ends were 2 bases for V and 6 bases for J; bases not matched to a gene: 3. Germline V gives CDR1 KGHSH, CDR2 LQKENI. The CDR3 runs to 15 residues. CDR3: CASSPSGTGGNEQFF. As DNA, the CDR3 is TGTGCCAGCTCACCATCCGGGACAGGGGGCAATGAGCAGTTCTTC.

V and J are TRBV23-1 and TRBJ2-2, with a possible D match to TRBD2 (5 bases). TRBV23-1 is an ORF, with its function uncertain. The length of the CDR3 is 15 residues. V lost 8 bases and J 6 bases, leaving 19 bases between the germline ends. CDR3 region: CASASHNGMAGELFF. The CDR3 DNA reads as TGCGCCAGCGCCTCGCATAACGGGATGGCCGGGGAGCTGTTTTTT.

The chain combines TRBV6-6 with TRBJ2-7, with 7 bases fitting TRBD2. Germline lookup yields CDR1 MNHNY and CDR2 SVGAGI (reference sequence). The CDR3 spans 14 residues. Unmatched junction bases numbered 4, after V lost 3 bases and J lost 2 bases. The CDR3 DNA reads TGTGCCAGCAGTTATAGCGGGCTAGCCTACGAGCAGTACTTC. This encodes CASSYSGLAYEQYF.

CDR3 nucleotides: TGTGCCAGTAGTGGGGCAGCGTGGACAGATACGCAGTATTTT. This translates into CASSGAAWTDTQYF. The chain is built from TRBV19 and TRBJ2-3; D is possibly TRBD1 (5 bases). The V gene's germline CDR1 is LNHDA and CDR2 SQIVND (reference sequence). The length of the CDR3 is 14 residues. V was clipped by 5 bases and J by 3 bases, with 12 bases between them.

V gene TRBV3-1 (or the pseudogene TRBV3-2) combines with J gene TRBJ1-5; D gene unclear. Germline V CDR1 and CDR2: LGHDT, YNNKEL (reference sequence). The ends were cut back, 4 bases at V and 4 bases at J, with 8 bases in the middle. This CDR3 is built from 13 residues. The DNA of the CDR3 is TGTGCCAGCAGCCGGATCGGGAATCAGCCCCAGCATTTT. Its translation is CASSRIGNQPQHF.

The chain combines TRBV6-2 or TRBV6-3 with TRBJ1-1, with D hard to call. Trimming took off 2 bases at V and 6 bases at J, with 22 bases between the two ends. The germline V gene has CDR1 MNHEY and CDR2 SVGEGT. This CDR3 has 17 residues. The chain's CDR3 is CASSYGRRTGREAEAFF. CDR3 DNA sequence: TGTGCCAGCAGTTACGGCCGGCGTACGGGAAGGGAGGCTGAAGCTTTCTTT.

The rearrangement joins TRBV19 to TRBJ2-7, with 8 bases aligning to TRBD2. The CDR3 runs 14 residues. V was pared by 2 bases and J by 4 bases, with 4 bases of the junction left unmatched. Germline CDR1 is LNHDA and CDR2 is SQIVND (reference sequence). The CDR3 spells CASSISAGGYEQYF. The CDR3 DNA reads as TGTGCCAGTAGTATATCTGCGGGGGGATACGAGCAGTACTTC.